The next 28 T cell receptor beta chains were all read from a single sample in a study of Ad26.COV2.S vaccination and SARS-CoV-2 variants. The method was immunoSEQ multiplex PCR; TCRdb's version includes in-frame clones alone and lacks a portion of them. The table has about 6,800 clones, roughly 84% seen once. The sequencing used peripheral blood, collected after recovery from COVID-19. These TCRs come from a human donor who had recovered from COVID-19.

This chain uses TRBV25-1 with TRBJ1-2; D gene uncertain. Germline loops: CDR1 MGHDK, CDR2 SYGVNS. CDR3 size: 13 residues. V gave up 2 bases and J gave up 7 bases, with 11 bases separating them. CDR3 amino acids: CASSEKGWSGYTF. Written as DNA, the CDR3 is TGTGCCAGCAGTGAAAAGGGCTGGAGTGGCTACACCTTC.

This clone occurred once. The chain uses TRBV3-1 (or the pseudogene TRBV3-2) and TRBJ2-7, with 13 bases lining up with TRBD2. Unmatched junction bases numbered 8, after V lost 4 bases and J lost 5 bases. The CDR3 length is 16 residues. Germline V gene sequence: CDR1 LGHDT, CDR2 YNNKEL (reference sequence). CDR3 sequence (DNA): TGTGCCAGCAGCCGACTAGCGGGGGGCCTTTTTAACGAGCAGTACTTC. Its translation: CASSRLAGGLFNEQYF.

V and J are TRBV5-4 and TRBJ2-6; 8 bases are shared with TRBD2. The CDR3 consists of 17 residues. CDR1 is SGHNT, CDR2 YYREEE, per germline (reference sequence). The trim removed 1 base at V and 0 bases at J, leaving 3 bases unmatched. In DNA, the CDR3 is TGTGCCAGCAGCTTGAAGCGGGAGAGCTCTGGGGCCAACGTCCTGACTTTC. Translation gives CASSLKRESSGANVLTF.

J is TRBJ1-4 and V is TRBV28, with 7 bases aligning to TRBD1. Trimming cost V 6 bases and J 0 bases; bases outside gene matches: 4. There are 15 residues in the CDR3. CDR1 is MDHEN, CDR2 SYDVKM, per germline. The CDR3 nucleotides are TGTGCCAGCAGCCCAGGGGGGGCAACTAATGAAAAACTGTTTTTT. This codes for CASSPGGATNEKLFF.

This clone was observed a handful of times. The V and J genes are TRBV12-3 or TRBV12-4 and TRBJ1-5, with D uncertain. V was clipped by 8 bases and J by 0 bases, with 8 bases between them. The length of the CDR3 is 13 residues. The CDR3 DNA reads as TGTGCCAGCTCCGACAATAGCAATCAGCCCCAGCATTTT. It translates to CASSDNSNQPQHF.

CDR3 protein: CASSTQVFRGNEQFF. The CDR3 DNA reads TGCGCCAGCAGCACACAGGTTTTTAGAGGCAATGAGCAGTTCTTC. The rearrangement uses TRBV5-1 and TRBJ2-1, with a weak D call TRBD1 (5 bases). V lost 4 bases and J lost 6, with 17 bases in between. The CDR3 runs 15 residues. Germline assignment: CDR1 SGHRS and CDR2 YFSETQ.

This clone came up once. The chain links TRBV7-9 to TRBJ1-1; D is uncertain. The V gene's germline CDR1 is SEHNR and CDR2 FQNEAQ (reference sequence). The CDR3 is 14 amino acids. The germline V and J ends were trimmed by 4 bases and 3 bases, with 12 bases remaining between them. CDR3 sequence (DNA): TGTGCCAGCAGCTCCGAGAGGATGTACACTGAAGCTTTCTTT. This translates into CASSSERMYTEAFF.

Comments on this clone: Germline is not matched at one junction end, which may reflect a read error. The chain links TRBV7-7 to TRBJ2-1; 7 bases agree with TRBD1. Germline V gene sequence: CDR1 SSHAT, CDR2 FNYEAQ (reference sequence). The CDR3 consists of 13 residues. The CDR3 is CASSRRQGDEQFF. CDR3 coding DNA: TGTGCTAGCAGTCGCAGACAGGGTGATGAGCAGTTCTTC.

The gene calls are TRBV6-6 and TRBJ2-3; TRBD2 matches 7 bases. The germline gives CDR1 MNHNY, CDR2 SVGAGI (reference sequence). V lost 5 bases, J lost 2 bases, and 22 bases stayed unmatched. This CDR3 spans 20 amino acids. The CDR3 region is CASSPGPAGIAEPLTDTQYF. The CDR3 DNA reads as TGTGCCAGCAGTCCCGGGCCAGCGGGAATAGCGGAGCCTCTCACAGATACGCAGTATTTT.

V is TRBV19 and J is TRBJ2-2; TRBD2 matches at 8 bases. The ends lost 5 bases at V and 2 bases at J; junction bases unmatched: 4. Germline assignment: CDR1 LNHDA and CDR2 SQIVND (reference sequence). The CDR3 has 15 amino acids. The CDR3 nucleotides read TGTGCCAGTAGTCGAGCGGGGGTAAACACCGGGGAGCTGTTTTTT. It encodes CASSRAGVNTGELFF.

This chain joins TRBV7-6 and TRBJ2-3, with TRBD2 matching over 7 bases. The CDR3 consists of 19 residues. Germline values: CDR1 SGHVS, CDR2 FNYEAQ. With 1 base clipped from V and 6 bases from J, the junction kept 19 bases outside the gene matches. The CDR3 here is CASSLGSGIGLSGVDTQYF. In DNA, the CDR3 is TGTGCCAGCAGCTTAGGGAGCGGGATAGGACTGTCGGGCGTGGATACGCAGTATTTT.

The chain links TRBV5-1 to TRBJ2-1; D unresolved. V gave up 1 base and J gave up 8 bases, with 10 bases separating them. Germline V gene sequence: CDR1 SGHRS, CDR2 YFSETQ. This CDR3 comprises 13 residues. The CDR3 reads CASSLSTDYEQFF. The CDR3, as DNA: TGCGCCAGCAGCTTGTCGACTGACTATGAGCAGTTCTTC.

The CDR3 here is CASRDLAGPYNEQFF. DNA for the CDR3: TGTGCCAGCAGGGATCTAGCGGGTCCCTACAATGAGCAGTTCTTC. The chain links TRBV28 to TRBJ2-1, with TRBD2 matching over 8 bases. Germline lookup yields CDR1 MDHEN and CDR2 SYDVKM. After removal of 6 bases from V and 2 bases from J, the junction contained 6 bases not matched to a gene. This CDR3 has 15 residues.

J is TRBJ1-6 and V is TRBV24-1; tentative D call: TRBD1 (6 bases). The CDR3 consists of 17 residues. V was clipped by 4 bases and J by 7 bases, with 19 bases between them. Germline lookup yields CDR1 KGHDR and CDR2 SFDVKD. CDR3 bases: TGTGCCACCAGTGACGGACAGCCACTAGGTAAGAATTCACCCCTCCACTTT. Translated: CATSDGQPLGKNSPLHF.

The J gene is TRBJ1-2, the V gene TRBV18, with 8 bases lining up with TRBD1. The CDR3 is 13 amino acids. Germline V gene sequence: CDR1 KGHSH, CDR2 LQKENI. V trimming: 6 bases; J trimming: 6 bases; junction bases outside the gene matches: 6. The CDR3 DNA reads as TGTGCCAGCTCCCCTGGACAGGGTGATGGCTACACCTTC. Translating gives CASSPGQGDGYTF.

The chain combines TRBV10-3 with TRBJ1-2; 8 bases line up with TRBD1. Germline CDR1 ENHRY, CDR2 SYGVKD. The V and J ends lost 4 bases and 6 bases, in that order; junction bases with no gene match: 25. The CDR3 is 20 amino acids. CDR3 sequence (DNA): TGTGCCATCAGTGCGATGACCGGGACAGGAAAACAGCGGCTATTGAATGGCTACACCTTC. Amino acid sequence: CAISAMTGTGKQRLLNGYTF.

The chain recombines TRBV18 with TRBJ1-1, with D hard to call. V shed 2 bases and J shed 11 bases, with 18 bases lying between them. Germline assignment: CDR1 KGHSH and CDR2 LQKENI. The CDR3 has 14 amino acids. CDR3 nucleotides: TGTGCCAGCTCACCAGGACCACGTCGGGAGCGGGCTTTCTTT. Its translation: CASSPGPRRERAFF.

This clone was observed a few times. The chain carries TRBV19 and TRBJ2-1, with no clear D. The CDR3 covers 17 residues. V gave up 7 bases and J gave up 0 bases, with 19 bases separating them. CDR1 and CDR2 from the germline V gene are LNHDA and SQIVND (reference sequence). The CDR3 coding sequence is TGTGCCAGTACCCCTTTCCCCCCTGCCAGCTCCTACAATGAGCAGTTCTTC. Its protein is CASTPFPPASSYNEQFF. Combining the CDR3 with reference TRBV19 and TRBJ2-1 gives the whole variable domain DGGITQSPKYLFRKEGQNVTLSCEQNLNHDAMYWYRQDPGQGLRLIYYSQIVNDFQKGDIAEGYSVSREKKESFPLTVTSAQKNPTAFYLCASTPFPPASSYNEQFFGPGTRLTVL.

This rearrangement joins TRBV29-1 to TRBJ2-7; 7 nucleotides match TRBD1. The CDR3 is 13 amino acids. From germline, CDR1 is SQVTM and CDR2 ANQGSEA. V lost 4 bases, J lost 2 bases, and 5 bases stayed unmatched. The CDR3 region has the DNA TGCAGCGTTGGAGACGGGACAGCCTACGAGCAGTACTTC. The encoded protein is CSVGDGTAYEQYF.

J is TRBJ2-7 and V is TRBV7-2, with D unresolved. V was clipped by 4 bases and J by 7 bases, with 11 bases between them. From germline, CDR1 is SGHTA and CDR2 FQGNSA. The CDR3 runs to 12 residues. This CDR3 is CASSSSFGEQYF. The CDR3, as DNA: TGTGCCAGCAGCTCTTCCTTTGGGGAGCAGTACTTC.

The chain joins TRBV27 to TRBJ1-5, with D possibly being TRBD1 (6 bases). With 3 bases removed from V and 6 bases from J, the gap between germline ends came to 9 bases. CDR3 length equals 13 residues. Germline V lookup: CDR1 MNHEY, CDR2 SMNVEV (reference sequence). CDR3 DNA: TGTGCCAGCAGTTTCCAGGGGAGTCAGCCCCAGCATTTT. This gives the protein CASSFQGSQPQHF.

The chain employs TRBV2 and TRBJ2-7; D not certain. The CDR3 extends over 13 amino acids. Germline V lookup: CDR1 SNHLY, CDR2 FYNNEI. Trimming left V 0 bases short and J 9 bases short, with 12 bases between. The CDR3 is CASSEAPVFGQYF. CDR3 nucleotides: TGTGCCAGCAGTGAAGCGCCGGTTTTCGGGCAGTACTTC.

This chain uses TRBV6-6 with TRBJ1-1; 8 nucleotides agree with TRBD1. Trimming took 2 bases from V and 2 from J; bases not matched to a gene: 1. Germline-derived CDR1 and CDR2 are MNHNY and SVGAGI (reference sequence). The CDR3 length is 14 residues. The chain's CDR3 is CASSYGQGNTEAFF. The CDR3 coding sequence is TGTGCCAGCAGTTACGGACAGGGTAACACTGAAGCTTTCTTT.

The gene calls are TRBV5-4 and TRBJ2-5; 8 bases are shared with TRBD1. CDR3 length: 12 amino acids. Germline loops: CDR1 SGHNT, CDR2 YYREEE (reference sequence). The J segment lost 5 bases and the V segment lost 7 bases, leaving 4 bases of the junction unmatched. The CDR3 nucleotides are TGTGCCAGCGGATACAGGGGGGAGACCCAGTACTTC. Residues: CASGYRGETQYF.

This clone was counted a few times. As DNA, the CDR3 is TGTGCCAGCAGCTTTTTTCACGGAGCCGATCAGCCCCAGCATTTT. Its protein is CASSFFHGADQPQHF. The J gene is TRBJ1-5, the V gene TRBV7-2, with unresolved D. The CDR3 contains 15 residues. The germline CDR1 and CDR2 sequences are SGHTA and FQGNSA. Trimming removed 3 bases at V and 5 bases at J, with 14 bases between.

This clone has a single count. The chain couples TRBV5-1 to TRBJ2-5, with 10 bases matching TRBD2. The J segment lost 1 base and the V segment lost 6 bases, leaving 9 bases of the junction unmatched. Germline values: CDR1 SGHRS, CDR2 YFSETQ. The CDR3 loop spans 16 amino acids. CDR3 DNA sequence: TGCGCCAGCATCCACGGACTAGCGGCCTCCCAAGAGACCCAGTACTTC. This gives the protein CASIHGLAASQETQYF.

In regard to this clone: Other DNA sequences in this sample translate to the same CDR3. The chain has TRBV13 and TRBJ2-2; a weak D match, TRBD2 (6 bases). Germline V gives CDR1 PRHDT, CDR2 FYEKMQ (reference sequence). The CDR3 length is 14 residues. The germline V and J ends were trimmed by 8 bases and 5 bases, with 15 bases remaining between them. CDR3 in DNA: TGTGCCAGCGTAATACTAGCCACGACCGGGGAGCTGTTTTTT. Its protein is CASVILATTGELFF.

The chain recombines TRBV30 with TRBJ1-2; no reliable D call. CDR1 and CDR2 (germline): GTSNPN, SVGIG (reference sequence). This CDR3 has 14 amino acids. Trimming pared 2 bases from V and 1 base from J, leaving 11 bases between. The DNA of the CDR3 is TGTGCCTGGAGTTCTCAGCTGGGTAACTATGGCTACACCTTC. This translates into CAWSSQLGNYGYTF.